Presented here are 3 T cell receptor beta chains from one specimen sequenced in a study of blood T cell repertoires in COVID-19. Here immunoSEQ multiplex PCR was the method, and the copy in TCRdb shows in-frame clones only, minus some. The data contain around 71,000 clones, approximately 80% of them singletons. Sequenced: peripheral blood. These receptors came from an older man with acute or convalescent COVID-19.

This rearrangement joins TRBV7-2 to TRBJ2-1; 10 bases map to TRBD1. Unmatched junction bases numbered 6, after V lost 4 bases and J lost 6 bases. The germline CDR1 and CDR2 sequences are SGHTA and FQGNSA. The CDR3 totals 15 residues. This CDR3 reads CASSSRDRGTNEQFF. CDR3 sequence (DNA): TGTGCCAGCAGCTCCCGGGACAGGGGAACCAATGAGCAGTTCTTC.

V is TRBV7-2 and J is TRBJ1-5, with TRBD1 matching 9 bases. CDR1 is SGHTA and CDR2 is FQGNSA in the germline V gene. V dropped 3 bases and J dropped 7; count of bases not matched to a gene: 4. CDR3 length equals 14 residues. CDR3: CASSFDRGGQPQHF. As DNA, the CDR3 is TGTGCCAGCAGCTTCGACAGGGGGGGACAGCCCCAGCATTTT.

In its sample, this clone was seen once. The chain has TRBV4-3 and TRBJ2-2, with 12 bases that match TRBD2. After removal of 2 bases from V and 1 base from J, the junction contained 11 bases not matched to a gene. Germline CDR1 is LGHNA and CDR2 is YSLEER. The CDR3 extends over 20 amino acids. The CDR3 loop is CASSQQSGLAGYGNTGELFF. The CDR3 DNA reads as TGCGCCAGCAGCCAACAGTCCGGACTAGCGGGATATGGGAACACCGGGGAGCTGTTTTTT.